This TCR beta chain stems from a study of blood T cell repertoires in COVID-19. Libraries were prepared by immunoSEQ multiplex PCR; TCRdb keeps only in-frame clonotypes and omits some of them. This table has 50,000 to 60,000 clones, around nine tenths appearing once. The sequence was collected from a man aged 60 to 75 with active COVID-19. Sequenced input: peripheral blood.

The CDR3 DNA follows: TGTGCCACCAGTGATTTCGGGGGTGCCGGGGAGCTGTTTTTT. It is translated as CATSDFGGAGELFF. The chain carries TRBV24-1 and TRBJ2-2; the D gene is possibly TRBD2 (6 bases). CDR3 length: 14 amino acids. Per germline, CDR1 KGHDR and CDR2 SFDVKD. Trimming cost V 1 base and J 6 bases, with 8 bases left between them.